This T cell receptor beta chain stems from a study of blood T cells in healthy people across ages (dated by TCRdb to between 2014 and 2016). About the study as a whole: In model experiments, template switching captured about one uniquely barcoded TCR beta cDNA molecule for every two T cells. Using deep sequencing normalized with unique cDNA molecular identifiers, the study measured how TCR beta repertoire diversity changes with age. Four age groups were formed from the donors: young (average roughly 15 years), middle-aged (around 40), aged (about 68) and long-lived (82). To avoid experimental bias, donors of different ages were randomly spread across the sequencing lanes. Two additional independent replicas of 1 million unique cDNA reads from the same blood draw were analyzed for two donors (one aged 18 to 30 and one aged 80 or older).

Systemically healthy Caucasian individuals from Russia, around 39 in total and aged roughly 6 to 90 years, were included as donors. About 10 milliliters of peripheral blood were collected from each donor into EDTA-treated Vacutainer tubes. Ficoll-Paque density-gradient centrifugation was used to isolate PBMCs, with at least 7 million per sample. Total RNA was extracted from PBMCs with Trizol reagent, with at least 5 micrograms obtained per sample. For every donor, an aliquot of PBMCs went through flow cytometry to measure the percentages of naive CD45RAhigh/CD27high T cells. The cysteine opens and the phenylalanine closes a CDR3 of 13 amino acids. The entry retains the CDR3 DNA only, 39 bases that are in frame from base 1. V drops 2 bases and J drops 7 bases, leaving 12 bases in between. The germline V gene specifies MGHDK as CDR1 and SYGVNS as CDR2. Libraries were constructed by 5' RACE. Instrument used: Illumina HiSeq 2500. The second PCR ran for roughly 7 to 11 cycles and used a J-beta primer mix along with a sample-barcoded 5' primer. Each TCR beta cDNA molecule received a unique molecular identifier from a template-switch 5' adaptor carrying 12 random nucleotides. At least 3 million CDR3-containing paired-end reads were obtained from each sample. First-strand cDNA was synthesized from all RNA with the Mint cDNA synthesis kit, primed by a TRBC-specific oligonucleotide. Following uracil-DNA glycosylase treatment, a first 18-cycle PCR with universal primers M1SS and BC2_uni_R was performed on all cDNA. The authors' analysis ran thus. Normalization of each sample was performed by random selection of 1 million high-quality reads, each carrying a distinct molecular identifier. Reads with shared molecular identifiers were discarded instead of being binned into consensus sequences. CDR3 identification, clonotype clustering and error correction used MiTCR with a Q25 quality threshold and the strictest error-elimination algorithm. Lower-bound total TCR beta diversity was estimated with a nonparametric unseen species model using Euler transformation. In TCRdb, the public reads were trimmed at Q25 with fastp and aligned with MiXCR, with productive beta chains retained. Every CDR3 protein is listed once, alongside the most common genes and DNA of its rows. TCRdb's processing, not the authors', yielded these V and J calls. The sample contains over 700,000 distinct CDR3 sequences, about 53% of them found a single time. Clones ranked in the top ten supply about 42% of the sample.

The full study reports these points: Compared with the aged group, the long-lived group had more naive CD4+ T cells, fewer expanded clones and increased TCR diversity, suggesting age selection. Total diversity estimates from one million sequenced T cells were considered lower bounds and underestimates. Because profiling used bulk unsorted PBMCs, naive and antigen-experienced compartments could not be compared conclusively. As age increased, observed TCR beta diversity per million T cells dropped in a roughly linear way, and a significant reduction was already evident by age about 40. The percentage of naive T cells measured by flow cytometry correlated strongly with observed TCR beta diversity. The CMV infection status of donors was not known, potentially confounding age-related changes in expanded clonotypes.

This clonotype was counted between two and nine times. Its antigen remains undetermined. No clone much larger than this one lies a single base away; base qualities are absent. The rearranged chain carries TRBV25-1 and TRBJ2-7, with no confidently assigned D gene. The source is a man older than 75 in good health. Sequencing was done on a sample of blood. The DNA sequence reads TGTGCCAGCAGTGAACCGGCTCTCGGGGAGCAGTACTTC. It encodes CASSEPALGEQYF.